The rows below give T cell receptor beta chains drawn from one sample of a study of T cell changes during pregnancy in multiple sclerosis. Only in-frame clones appear in the TCRdb table, and some are missing; sequencing was by immunoSEQ multiplex PCR. There are tens of thousands of clones in the sample; about 92% occur only once, and roughly a quarter lies in the top ten. Sample: CD8+ T cells from peripheral blood mononuclear cells, taken before pregnancy. These TCRs come from a female donor with multiple sclerosis, enrolled in a pregnancy study. The CDR3 runs from the conserved cysteine through the conserved F or W. The D gene is left open where the match is weak. Size is stated for part of the rows, as once, few or many counts, or as a class when the clone is expanded.

J: TRBJ1-1
V: TRBV19
size: .
D: .
CDR3: CASSVLRQHVGVMNTEAFF
DNA: TGTGCCAGTAGTGTCCTTCGCCAACACGTGGGAGTAATGAACACTGAAGCTTTCTTT

J: TRBJ2-7
V: TRBV2
size: once
D: TRBD2
CDR3: CASGRYSTYEQYF
DNA: TGTGCATCCGGGAGGTACAGCACCTACGAGCAGTACTTC

J: TRBJ2-3
V: TRBV15
size: .
D: TRBD2
CDR3: CATSSYIERERPGYTQYF
DNA: TGTGCCACCAGCAGCTACATTGAGCGGGAGCGACCCGGGTATACGCAGTATTTT

J: TRBJ1-1
V: TRBV25-1
size: few
D: .
CDR3: CASSRGGYTEAFF
DNA: TGTGCCAGCAGCCGGGGGGGGTACACTGAAGCTTTCTTT

J: TRBJ2-1
V: TRBV2
size: .
D: .
CDR3: CASSVTARGSYNEQFF
DNA: TGTGCCAGCAGCGTAACCGCCCGGGGATCCTACAATGAGCAGTTCTTC

J: TRBJ1-1
V: TRBV4-1
size: .
D: TRBD1
CDR3: CASSQPRDRGTEAFF
DNA: TGCGCCAGCAGCCAACCGAGAGACAGGGGCACTGAAGCTTTCTTT

J: TRBJ2-1
V: TRBV4-1
size: .
D: .
CDR3: CASSQTPRRGDNEQFF
DNA: TGCGCCAGCAGCCAAACGCCAAGGAGGGGAGACAATGAGCAGTTCTTC

J: TRBJ1-2
V: TRBV13
size: .
D: TRBD1
CDR3: CASSLGTDNYGYTF
DNA: TGTGCCAGCAGCCTCGGGACAGACAACTATGGCTACACCTTC

J: TRBJ2-7
V: TRBV27
size: .
D: TRBD1
CDR3: CASSPWGQAYEQYF
DNA: TGTGCCAGCAGTCCGTGGGGACAGGCCTACGAGCAGTACTTC

J: TRBJ2-3
V: TRBV9
size: .
D: TRBD2
CDR3: CASSVGLAGADTQYF
DNA: TGTGCCAGCAGCGTGGGACTAGCGGGGGCAGATACGCAGTATTTT

J: TRBJ2-7
V: TRBV5-1
size: .
D: TRBD2
CDR3: CASSSFQRGAYEQYF
DNA: TGCGCCAGCAGCTCCTTCCAGCGGGGGGCGTACGAGCAGTACTTC

J: TRBJ1-5
V: TRBV21-1
size: once
D: .
CDR3: CASGPGTGILSNQPQHF
DNA: TGTGCCAGCGGGCCCGGGACAGGGATCCTTAGCAATCAGCCCCAGCATTTT

J: TRBJ2-3
V: TRBV27
size: .
D: .
CDR3: CASSPAGRAGTDTQYF
DNA: TGTGCCAGCAGTCCGGCCGGGCGGGCGGGGACAGATACGCAGTATTTT

J: TRBJ2-1
V: TRBV19
size: .
D: .
CDR3: CASTIGPYNEQFF
DNA: TGTGCCAGTACGATTGGGCCGTACAATGAGCAGTTCTTC

J: TRBJ2-7
V: TRBV7-9
size: .
D: TRBD1
CDR3: CASTDRVGEQYF
DNA: TGTGCCAGCACTGACAGGGTGGGCGAGCAGTACTTC

J: TRBJ2-5
V: TRBV14
size: .
D: TRBD1
CDR3: CASNQGARKTQYF
DNA: TGTGCCAGCAATCAGGGGGCGCGTAAGACCCAGTACTTC

J: TRBJ2-1
V: TRBV7-8
size: .
D: TRBD2
CDR3: CASSFLAGGPDEQFF
DNA: TGTGCCAGCAGCTTTCTAGCGGGGGGGCCGGATGAGCAGTTCTTC

J: TRBJ2-3
V: TRBV9
size: .
D: .
CDR3: CASSVDGASGDTQYF
DNA: TGTGCCAGCAGCGTAGATGGGGCCTCCGGGGATACGCAGTATTTT

J: TRBJ2-3
V: TRBV7-9
size: .
D: .
CDR3: CASSPAHWGVDRTDTQYF
DNA: TGTGCCAGCAGCCCTGCCCATTGGGGGGTAGATAGGACAGATACGCAGTATTTT

J: TRBJ2-3
V: TRBV27
size: .
D: TRBD2
CDR3: CASQLAGGLTDTQYF
DNA: TGTGCCAGCCAACTAGCGGGAGGGTTAACAGATACGCAGTATTTT

J: TRBJ1-1
V: TRBV4-1
size: .
D: TRBD1
CDR3: CASSAYHRGDTEAFF
DNA: TGCGCCAGCAGCGCCTACCACAGGGGGGACACTGAAGCTTTCTTT

J: TRBJ2-1
V: TRBV9
size: .
D: .
CDR3: CASSVGPGLGDEQFF
DNA: TGTGCCAGCAGCGTAGGGCCAGGCTTGGGCGATGAGCAGTTCTTC

J: TRBJ1-4
V: TRBV25-1
size: .
D: .
CDR3: CASSPSGVRREKLFF
DNA: TGTGCCAGCAGCCCTTCGGGGGTCCGCAGGGAAAAACTGTTTTTT

J: TRBJ2-1
V: TRBV9
size: .
D: .
CDR3: CASSSSGDSYNEQFF
DNA: TGTGCCAGCAGCTCCTCAGGGGACTCCTACAATGAGCAGTTCTTC

J: TRBJ2-5
V: TRBV5-4
size: .
D: TRBD2
CDR3: CASSLSPSGGQETQYF
DNA: TGTGCCAGCAGCTTGTCTCCTAGCGGGGGACAAGAGACCCAGTACTTC

J: TRBJ2-6
V: TRBV7-6
size: .
D: .
CDR3: CASSLLLSGANVLTF
DNA: TGTGCCAGCAGCTTACTACTCTCTGGGGCCAACGTCCTGACTTTC

J: TRBJ2-2
V: TRBV2
size: .
D: TRBD2
CDR3: CASSGGLAGTTGELFF
DNA: TGTGCCAGCAGTGGAGGACTAGCGGGTACCACCGGGGAGCTGTTTTTT

J: TRBJ2-4
V: TRBV9
size: .
D: .
CDR3: CASSAGSPNIQYF
DNA: TGTGCCAGCAGCGCGGGGTCTCCCAACATTCAGTACTTC

J: TRBJ1-1
V: TRBV4-1
size: .
D: .
CDR3: CASSHLTEFRGTEAFF
DNA: TGCGCCAGCAGCCACTTGACGGAATTTCGGGGGACTGAAGCTTTCTTT

J: TRBJ2-1
V: TRBV7-6
size: .
D: .
CDR3: CASVGPLNEQFF
DNA: TGTGCCAGCGTGGGGCCTCTCAATGAGCAGTTCTTC

J: TRBJ1-1
V: TRBV12-5
size: few
D: .
CDR3: CASGVTDGSTEAFF
DNA: TGTGCTAGTGGTGTGACAGACGGGAGCACTGAAGCTTTCTTT

J: TRBJ2-1
V: TRBV7-9
size: .
D: TRBD2
CDR3: CASSPGAGGDNEQFF
DNA: TGTGCCAGCAGCCCAGGGGCGGGAGGGGACAATGAGCAGTTCTTC

J: TRBJ2-2
V: TRBV9
size: .
D: .
CDR3: CASSTSQVAGELFF
DNA: TGTGCCAGCAGCACCTCTCAGGTTGCCGGGGAGCTGTTTTTT

J: TRBJ1-5
V: TRBV6-1
size: few
D: .
CDR3: CATEGNQPQHF
DNA: TGTGCCACCGAGGGTAATCAGCCCCAGCATTTT

J: TRBJ2-7
V: TRBV2
size: .
D: TRBD1
CDR3: CASSDSSTGTTYEQYF
DNA: TGTGCCAGCAGTGATTCCTCGACAGGGACCACCTACGAGCAGTACTTC

J: TRBJ2-7
V: TRBV16
size: .
D: TRBD1
CDR3: CASSQSRQGEFYEQYF
DNA: TGTGCCAGCAGCCAATCCCGACAGGGGGAATTCTACGAGCAGTACTTC

J: TRBJ2-3
V: TRBV4-1
size: .
D: .
CDR3: CASSQRASVGDTQYF
DNA: TGCGCCAGCAGCCAGCGGGCCTCGGTGGGGGATACGCAGTATTTT